This TCR beta chain derives from a study of tumor-infiltrating lymphocytes in primary liver carcinoma (dated 2017 in TCRdb). About the study as a whole: A handful of patients with histopathologically diagnosed primary liver carcinoma underwent surgical resection in China between late 2015 and 2016. The study combined TCRbeta repertoire sequencing, expression microarrays and whole-exome sequencing across five regions of each liver tumor, with adjacent normal tissue and blood. Each sample produced roughly 3.5 to 7.5 million productive TCRbeta reads, and read depth showed no significant difference between tissue types. The five patients had tumors staged T1-T3 N0M0, with maximum diameters ranging from roughly 4 to 10 cm. Reproducibility between technical replicate repertoires was high, with correlation coefficients above 0.95 and mean shared-clone rates about 0.91. A total of 35 specimens from 5 patients, comprising some 25 tumor regions, 5 adjacent noncancerous liver tissues and 5 peripheral blood samples, were covered by TCRbeta repertoire sequencing. Of the five patients, three men and two women aged 30 to 69 years, four had hepatocellular carcinoma and one had combined HCC and intrahepatic cholangiocarcinoma. Broader findings and caveats from the paper: Comparison of CD4+ and CD8+ T cell repertoires was precluded by the use of bulk unsorted samples. Repertoire overlap was found to be higher between tumor regions (mean approximately 35%) than between tumor-adjacent (roughly 17%) or tumor-blood (around 15%) pairs, consistent with antigen-driven expansion. The top 250 clones accounted for a significantly greater share of the repertoire in tumors than in blood (p = 0.039). Only five patients were included in the study, and the authors note that the findings should be validated in a larger study. Only the TCR beta chain was sequenced, which likely underestimates true repertoire diversity because unpaired alpha chains were not captured.

This clonotype was found a few times. This clone's antigen is unknown. Base qualities are not recorded, but no much larger clone differs from it by a single base. Blood RNA was extracted from unsorted whole blood with TRIzol reagent; germline DNA came from the DNeasy Blood & Tissue kit. At the time of sampling, the patients were treatment-naive and had chronic HBV infection. Around 4 milliliters of peripheral blood were collected into K2EDTA tubes before surgery. CDR1 and CDR2 are drawn from the germline V gene: SGHRS, YFSETQ. Including the terminal cysteine and phenylalanine, the CDR3 comprises 14 residues. Only the CDR3 DNA is retained, 42 bases long and in frame from the first base. V is reduced by 0 bases and J by 1 base, leaving a spacing of 8 bases between them. A constant-region primer and ProtoScript II reverse transcriptase were used to reverse-transcribe TCRbeta-specific cDNA from approximately 550 ng total RNA. The TCRbeta libraries were prepared through three rounds of nested multiplex PCR following a slightly modified ARM-PCR procedure. Multiplex TRBV1-TRBV30 forward primers and a Cbeta reverse primer were used in the first two PCR rounds, each of which was run for approximately 10 cycles. A final 25-cycle PCR with Deep VentR polymerase added sample barcodes and Illumina adapters. Before sequencing, amplicons of 200-500 bp were purified from gel using a QIAquick gel extraction kit. An Illumina HiSeq 2500 was used to sequence the TCRbeta amplicons with 250-bp paired-end reads. Concerning the study's data processing: To recover full CDR3 sequences, reads were quality-trimmed using Trimmomatic v0.33 and paired reads were then merged using FLASH v1.2.11. V, D and J germline segments were assigned to the rearranged TCRbeta sequences using MiGEC v1.2.1b. VDJtools v1.0.0 computed clonotype statistics and Shannon-Wiener diversity indices. Except for diversity analysis, only each sample's 250 most abundant clonotypes were used in subsequent analyses to reduce sampling bias. Using fastp at Q25 and MiXCR, TCRdb reprocessed the public reads and kept productive beta chains. Entries are consolidated by CDR3 protein sequence, retaining the most common genes and DNA. The V and J calls reflect TCRdb's pipeline rather than the authors' work. For this sample there are about 330,000 distinct CDR3 sequences; less than 75% appear just once. The ten top clones hold 5.5% to 7% of the sample.

This clonotype was sampled from a middle-aged man with primary liver carcinoma and hepatitis B virus infection. The specimen sequenced was peripheral blood. Rearrangement joined TRBV5-1 to TRBJ2-7, with no D gene named confidently. CDR3 region: CASSLGGASYEQYF. The DNA reads as follows: TGCGCCAGCAGCTTGGGCGGAGCATCCTACGAGCAGTACTTC.